The 10 T cell receptor beta chains below all came from one sample that was sequenced in a study of beta chain features in type 1 diabetes (dated by TCRdb to 2017 to 2018). Study-wide findings and limitations: Type 1 diabetes patients showed a moderate but significant shortening of TCRB CDR3 length in all four CD4+ subsets.

Antigens of these TCRs are unknown. The library was built by means of the immunoSEQ multiplex PCR assay. The entire amount of isolated RNA was reverse transcribed using the High Capacity cDNA Reverse Transcription Kit, so the sequenced TCRB transcripts were expressed ones. Held by TCRdb, this immuneACCESS table contains in-frame sequences only and omits some clones. Under half of the omission traces to an unresolved V gene where checked; the cause of the rest is unknown. The sample table records 41,000 or so clones; approximately 62% of these occur just once. The top ten hold approximately 1.7% of the sample. Sequencing was carried out using Tregs from blood. What the cell subset or site label conveys for this sample: regulatory CD4+ T cells. The receptor set was obtained from a man in his thirties or forties with type 1 diabetes. Some clones in this sample may be carry-over from other donors' samples.

This rearrangement joins TRBV27 to TRBJ2-7; 7 nucleotides match TRBD1. The CDR3 runs to 16 residues. Germline CDR1 and CDR2: MNHEY and SMNVEV (reference sequence). Unmatched junction bases numbered 9, after V lost 4 bases and J lost 0 bases. The CDR3: CASSYYRGPNSYEQYF. The CDR3 DNA reads as TGTGCCAGCAGTTATTACAGGGGCCCCAACTCCTACGAGCAGTACTTC.

The V gene is TRBV9, the J gene TRBJ2-3, with no clear D. CDR1 and CDR2 from the germline V gene are SGDLS and YYNGEE. V was trimmed by 4 bases and J by 6 bases, leaving 12 bases between them. CDR3 length: 13 amino acids. The CDR3 DNA reads as TGTGCCAGCAGCCGTAGCCTGGATGATACGCAGTATTTT. Translating gives CASSRSLDDTQYF.

The chain uses TRBV2 and TRBJ2-5; D uncertain. Trimming shortened V by 4 bases and J by 5 bases, and 14 bases separated the two germline ends. In germline, CDR1 is SNHLY, CDR2 FYNNEI. CDR3 length: 14 amino acids. The CDR3 bases are TGTGCCAGCAGTGCTGTGTCGCCCGGGGAGACCCAGTACTTC. Its protein product is CASSAVSPGETQYF.

The chain recombines TRBV27 with TRBJ2-3, with D perhaps matching TRBD2 (5 bases). Germline CDR1 MNHEY, CDR2 SMNVEV (reference sequence). V lost 10 bases, J lost 1 base, and 21 bases lay in between. The CDR3 is 16 residues long. The CDR3 loop is CATARLRGGGTDTQYF. CDR3 bases: TGTGCCACGGCCAGACTTAGAGGAGGTGGCACAGATACGCAGTATTTT.

This chain links TRBV5-4 with TRBJ2-2; D unclear. V shed 1 base and J shed 6 bases, with 10 bases lying between them. The CDR3 consists of 14 residues. Per germline, CDR1 SGHNT and CDR2 YYREEE (reference sequence). Written as DNA, the CDR3 is TGTGCCAGCAGCTTGTCAAAGAGCTCCGGGGAGCTGTTTTTT. Amino acid sequence: CASSLSKSSGELFF.

V is TRBV18 and J is TRBJ2-3; D is possibly TRBD1 (5 bases). The CDR3 is made up of 21 amino acids. V dropped 0 bases and J dropped 6 bases, with 31 bases sitting between them. Germline-derived CDR1 and CDR2 are KGHSH and LQKENI. CDR3 in DNA: TGTGCCAGCTCACCACCTCGGGCCCCTGCTAGTGGGGCCTTCAGGATGGATACGCAGTATTTT. Translating gives CASSPPRAPASGAFRMDTQYF.

The genes are TRBV19 and TRBJ2-2; TRBD2 agrees at 11 bases. V dropped 3 bases and J dropped 0; count of bases not matched to a gene: 9. The CDR3 has 19 amino acids. Looked up from germline, CDR1 is LNHDA and CDR2 is SQIVND (reference sequence). The CDR3 nucleotides read TGTGCCAGTAGTATCGGTGGGCTAGCGGGGGGTCCGAACACCGGGGAGCTGTTTTTT. Translation gives CASSIGGLAGGPNTGELFF.

V gene TRBV6-6 combines with J gene TRBJ1-6; the D is unclear. The V and J ends lost 11 bases and 9 bases respectively, with 17 bases between them. The V gene's germline CDR1 is MNHNY and CDR2 SVGAGI (reference sequence). The CDR3 consists of 13 residues. CDR3 sequence (DNA): TGTGCCGGAAACGGGAGAGAGAGTTCACCCCTCCACTTT. The encoded protein is CAGNGRESSPLHF.

V usage is TRBV14 and J usage is TRBJ1-6, with TRBD1 matching 8 bases. Germline values: CDR1 SGHDN, CDR2 FVKESK. V gave up 4 bases and J gave up 13 bases; unmatched junction bases: 12. The CDR3 is 15 residues long. The CDR3: CASSLEGTGPPPLHF. The CDR3 DNA follows: TGTGCCAGCAGCCTGGAGGGGACAGGACCCCCGCCCCTCCACTTT.

The chain employs TRBV11-2 and TRBJ1-1; 7 nucleotides align to TRBD1. Germline CDR1 and CDR2: SGHAT and FQNNGV. The CDR3 is 14 residues long. V gave up 3 bases and J gave up 1 base; unmatched junction bases: 2. The CDR3 sequence is CASSFRQGNTEAFF. The CDR3 DNA reads as TGTGCCAGCAGCTTTCGACAGGGGAACACTGAAGCTTTCTTT.